What follows are 10 T cell receptor beta chains derived from one specimen sequenced in a study of regulatory T cells in long-lasting Graves disease. Sample time point: newly diagnosed GD, antithyroid drugs for less than 3 months. PBMCs provided the RNA from which the TCR library was made. Investigators prepared the TCR beta libraries by applying iRepertoire HTBI primers and Arm-PCR of CDR3 regions. TCRdb passed the multiplex PCR reads through MiXCR, listing each CDR3 protein once. The sample holds approximately 360,000 distinct CDR3 sequences, 12% seen once. This same sample was also part of a study on T cells in Graves' hyperthyroidism and ophthalmopathy.

The material sequenced was peripheral blood mononuclear cells (PBMCs), taken at new diagnosis, from a patient treated with antithyroid drugs. These receptors were collected from a woman aged 18-29 years with Graves disease.

The table lists this clonotype with many counts. CDR3 in amino acids: CASSQGLGPTGELFF. Here the CDR3 DNA reads TGTGCCAGCAGTCAGGGATTAGGACCCACCGGGGAGCTGTTTTTT. This chain uses TRBV12-3 or TRBV12-4 with TRBJ2-2; TRBD1 is a possible D gene (5 bases). The V and J ends lost 5 bases and 4 bases respectively, with 14 bases between them. The CDR3 is 15 amino acids.

This chain joins TRBV5-6 and TRBJ2-3, with 7 positions matching TRBD2. The CDR3 has 15 residues. Losses at the gene ends were 6 bases for V and 0 bases for J; bases not matched to a gene: 7. CDR1 is SGHDT, CDR2 YYEEEE, per germline. The CDR3 loop reads CASTPGGASTDTQYF. Written as DNA, the CDR3 is TGTGCCAGCACCCCGGGGGGAGCTAGCACAGATACGCAGTATTTT. Based on the CDR3 plus reference TRBV5-6 and TRBJ2-3, the full variable domain is DAGVTQSPTHLIKTRGQQVTLRCSPKSGHDTVSWYQQALGQGPQFIFQYYEEEERQRGNFPDRFSGHQFPNYSSELNVNALLLGDSALYLCASTPGGASTDTQYFGPGTRLTVL.

This chain uses TRBV29-1 with TRBJ1-6, with no clear D. This CDR3 has 13 residues. In germline, CDR1 is SQVTM, CDR2 ANQGSEA. V lost 4 bases and J 9 bases, leaving 13 bases between the germline ends. CDR3 DNA: TGCAGCGTTGGTTTCGGGTTAGGTTCACCCCTCCACTTT. This sequence encodes CSVGFGLGSPLHF.

This clonotype was found many times. The chain is built from TRBV7-6 and TRBJ1-5; the D is unclear. The CDR3 consists of 15 residues. Trimming removed 2 bases at V and 0 bases at J, with 8 bases between. CDR1 and CDR2 from the germline V gene are SGHVS and FNYEAQ. The CDR3 loop reads CASSLFDGSNQPQHF. CDR3 nucleotide sequence: TGTGCCAGCAGCTTATTCGACGGTAGCAATCAGCCCCAGCATTTT.

At least ten counts were recorded for this clonotype. In DNA, the CDR3 is TGTGCCAGCAGCTCCGCAGGGGGCTGGGGCACTGAAGCTTTCTTT. Translation gives CASSSAGGWGTEAFF. The V gene is TRBV11-1, the J gene TRBJ1-1; 8 bases align to TRBD1. The germline gives CDR1 SGHAT, CDR2 FQDESV (reference sequence). This CDR3 contains 15 residues. The trim removed 4 bases at V and 4 bases at J, leaving 8 bases unmatched.

This clonotype has a count of ten or more. The genes are TRBV20-1 and TRBJ2-1; 14 bases fit TRBD2. Germline CDR1 and CDR2: DFQATT and SNEGSKA (reference sequence). V was pared by 6 bases and J by 8 bases, with 6 bases of the junction left unmatched. The CDR3 runs 14 residues. The CDR3 sequence: CSAKGLAGAHEQFF. The CDR3 DNA sequence: TGCAGTGCCAAGGGACTAGCGGGGGCACATGAGCAGTTCTTC.

The table lists this clonotype with many counts. The chain uses TRBV20-1 and TRBJ2-7; D gene ambiguous. Germline-derived CDR1 and CDR2 are DFQATT and SNEGSKA (reference sequence). Trimming removed 5 bases from V and 7 bases from J, with 15 bases in between. The CDR3 length is 12 residues. In nucleotides, the CDR3 is TGCAGTGCTGTGTTTGAAAGCCGGGAGCAGTACTTC. It specifies CSAVFESREQYF.

The CDR3, as DNA: TGTGCCAGCAGTGCGGCGGCAGGGAGAGAGACCCAGTACTTC. Translation: CASSAAAGRETQYF. V is TRBV28 and J is TRBJ2-5; D could derive from TRBD1 or TRBD2 (5 bases each). CDR1 is MDHEN and CDR2 is SYDVKM in the germline V gene. The CDR3 runs 14 residues. V lost 5 bases to trimming and J lost 4 bases, with 14 bases between them.

This clonotype was counted ten times or more. The chain carries TRBV7-2 and TRBJ2-1; D is unresolved. This CDR3 spans 14 amino acids. The germline V and J ends were trimmed by 0 bases and 8 bases, with 11 bases remaining between them. Germline V gene data show CDR1 as SGHTA and CDR2 as FQGNSA. The CDR3 DNA sequence: TGTGCCAGCAGCTTAGCTCCCAGCAACGATGAGCAGTTCTTC. Amino acids: CASSLAPSNDEQFF.

Worth noting for this clonotype: A read error may be the cause here, since a much bigger clone is one base away. The chain is built from TRBV9 and TRBJ2-5, with D tentatively TRBD1 or TRBD2 (6 bases each). The germline V gene encodes CDR1 SGDLS and CDR2 YYNGEE. The CDR3 is 16 amino acids. The CDR3 DNA follows: TGTGCCAGCAGCGTAGTAATGGGGGGCGGGCAAGGGACCCAGTACTTC. It encodes CASSVVMGGGQGTQYF. The whole variable domain, remainder taken from reference TRBV9 and TRBJ2-5, is DSGVTQTPKHLITATGQRVTLRCSPRSGDLSVYWYQQSLDQGLQFLIQYYNGEERAKGNILERFSAQQFPDLHSELNLSSLELGDSALYFCASSVVMGGGQGTQYFGPGTRLLVL.